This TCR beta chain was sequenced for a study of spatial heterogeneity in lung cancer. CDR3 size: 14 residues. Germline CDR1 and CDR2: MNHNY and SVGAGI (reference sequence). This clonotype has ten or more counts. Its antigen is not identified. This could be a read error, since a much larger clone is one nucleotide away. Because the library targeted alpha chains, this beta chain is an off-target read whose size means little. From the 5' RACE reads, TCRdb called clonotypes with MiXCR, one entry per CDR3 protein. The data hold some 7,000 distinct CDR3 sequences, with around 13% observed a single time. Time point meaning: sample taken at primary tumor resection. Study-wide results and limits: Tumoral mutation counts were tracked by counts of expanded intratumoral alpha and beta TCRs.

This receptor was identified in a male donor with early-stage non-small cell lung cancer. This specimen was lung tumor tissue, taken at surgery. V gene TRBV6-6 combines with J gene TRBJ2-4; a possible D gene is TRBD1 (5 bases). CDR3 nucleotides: TGTGCCAACAGTTGGTCGCAGGGTAAAAACATTCAGTACTTC. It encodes CANSWSQGKNIQYF.